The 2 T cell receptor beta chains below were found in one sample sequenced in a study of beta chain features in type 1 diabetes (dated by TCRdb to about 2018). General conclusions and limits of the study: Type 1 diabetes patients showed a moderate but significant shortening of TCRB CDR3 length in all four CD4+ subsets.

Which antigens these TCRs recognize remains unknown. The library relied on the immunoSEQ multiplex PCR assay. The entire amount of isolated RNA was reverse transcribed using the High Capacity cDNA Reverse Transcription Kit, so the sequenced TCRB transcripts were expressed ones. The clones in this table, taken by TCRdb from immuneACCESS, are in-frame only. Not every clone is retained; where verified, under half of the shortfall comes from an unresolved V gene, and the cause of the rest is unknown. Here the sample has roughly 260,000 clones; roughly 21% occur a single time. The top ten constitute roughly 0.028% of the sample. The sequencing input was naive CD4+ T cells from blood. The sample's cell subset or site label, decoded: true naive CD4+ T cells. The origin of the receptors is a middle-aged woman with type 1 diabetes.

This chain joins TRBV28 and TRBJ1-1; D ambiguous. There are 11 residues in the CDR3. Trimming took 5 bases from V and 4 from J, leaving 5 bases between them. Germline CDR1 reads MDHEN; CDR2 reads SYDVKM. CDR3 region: CASSRSTEAFF. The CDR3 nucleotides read TGTGCCAGCAGTAGGAGCACTGAAGCTTTCTTT.

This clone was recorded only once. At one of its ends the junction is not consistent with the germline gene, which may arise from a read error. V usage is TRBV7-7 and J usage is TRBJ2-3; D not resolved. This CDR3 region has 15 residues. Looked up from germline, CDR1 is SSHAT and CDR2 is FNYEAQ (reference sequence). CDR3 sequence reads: CASSPAGGGTDTQYF. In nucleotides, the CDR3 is TGTGCTAGCAGCCCTGCTGGCGGCGGCACAGATACGCAGTATTTT.